Here is one TCR beta chain with its context. Its antigen is unknown. Generated by immunoSEQ multiplex PCR, the TCRdb table keeps only in-frame clones and is missing some. Of fewer than 200,000 clones listed, approximately 92% are singletons. This record comes from a study of T cell responses to AZD1222 COVID-19 vaccine. Study results and limitations: Elevations in Spike-specific TCR breadth and depth followed administration of two AZD1222 doses. Just a handful of AZD1222 recipients tested seropositive at baseline. The reported proportion of spike-specific TCRs targeting unmutated variant regions was nearly half. With dominance at 160-218 and 743-854, vaccine-associated CD4 TCRs spanned spike.

Looked up from germline, CDR1 is LGHNA and CDR2 is YNFKEQ. The CDR3 is made up of 13 amino acids. The V end lost 0 bases, the J end lost 7 bases, and 7 bases lay between the germline ends. This TCR was sampled from an adult who received the MenACWY meningococcal vaccine as a control. The chain is built from TRBV4-2 and TRBJ2-4; D unresolved. The sequencing here drew on peripheral blood, taken 28 days after the second dose of the MenACWY control vaccine. CDR3 DNA: TGTGCCAGCAGCCAAGATAGGATGAACATTCAGTACTTC. Its translation: CASSQDRMNIQYF.